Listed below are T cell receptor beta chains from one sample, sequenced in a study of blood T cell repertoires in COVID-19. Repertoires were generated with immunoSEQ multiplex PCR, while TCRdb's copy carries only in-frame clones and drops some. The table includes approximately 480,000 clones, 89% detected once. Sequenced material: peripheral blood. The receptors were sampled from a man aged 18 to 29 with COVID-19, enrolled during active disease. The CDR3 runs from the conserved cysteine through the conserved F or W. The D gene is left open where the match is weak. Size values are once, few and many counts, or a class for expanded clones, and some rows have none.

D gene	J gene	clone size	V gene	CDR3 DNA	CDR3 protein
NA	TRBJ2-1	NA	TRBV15	TGTGCCACCAGCGTTAGTACTGAGCAGTTCTTC	CATSVSTEQFF
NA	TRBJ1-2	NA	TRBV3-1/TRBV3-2	TGTGCCAGCAGCCAAGGGGGGGTAGGGGTGGAAGGAGGCTACACCTTC	CASSQGGVGVEGGYTF
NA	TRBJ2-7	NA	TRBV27	TGTGCCAGCAGTCCCGACAGGTCCCAGCCCTACGAGCAGTACTTC	CASSPDRSQPYEQYF
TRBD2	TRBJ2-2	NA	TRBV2	TGTGCCAGCAGGGGACTAGCGGGACACACCGGGGAGCTGTTTTTT	CASRGLAGHTGELFF
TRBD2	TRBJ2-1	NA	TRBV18	TGTGCCAGCTCACCCGCTAGCGGGAGATATGAGCAGTTCTTC	CASSPASGRYEQFF
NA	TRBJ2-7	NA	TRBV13	TGTGCCAGCAGCTGGGAGGCCGGGAAGCTCCACGAGCAGTACTTC	CASSWEAGKLHEQYF
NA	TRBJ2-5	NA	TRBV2	TGTGCCAGCGCAACTCGCGGGATGGAGACCCAGTACTTC	CASATRGMETQYF
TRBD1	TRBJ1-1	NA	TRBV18	TGTGCCAGCTCTTCTGTCGACAGGGGGGGGACTGAAGCTTTCTTT	CASSSVDRGGTEAFF
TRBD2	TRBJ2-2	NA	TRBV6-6	TGTGCCAGCAGTTATGGGGGGGTCGGGGAGCTGTTTTTT	CASSYGGVGELFF
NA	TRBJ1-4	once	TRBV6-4	TGTGCCAGCAGTGACCGCAGGGGCAACGAAAAACTGTTTTTT	CASSDRRGNEKLFF
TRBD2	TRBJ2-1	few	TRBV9	TGTGCCAGCAGCGCACCCTCCGGACTAGCGGTCAATGAGCAGTTCTTC	CASSAPSGLAVNEQFF
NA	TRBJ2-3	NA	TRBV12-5	TGTGCTAGTGGTTTGCAGGGTGTCACAGATACGCAGTATTTT	CASGLQGVTDTQYF
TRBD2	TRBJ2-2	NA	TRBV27	TGTGCCAGCAGCCTGACTAGCGGGACCGGGGAGCTGTTTTTT	CASSLTSGTGELFF
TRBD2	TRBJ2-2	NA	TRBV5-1	TGCGCCAGGAGAACTAGCGGGGGGAACACCGGGGAGCTGTTTTTT	CARRTSGGNTGELFF
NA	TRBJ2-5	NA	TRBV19	TGTGCCAGTAGTAGGCTTGTGGCTCAAGAGACCCAGTACTTC	CASSRLVAQETQYF
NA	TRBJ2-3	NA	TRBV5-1	TGCGCCAGCAGCCCACGAAAAAGCAGGGACACAGATACGCAGTATTTT	CASSPRKSRDTDTQYF
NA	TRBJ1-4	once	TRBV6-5	TGTGCCAGCACCCTCGACCGGGACTTTGGAGAAAAACTGTTTTTT	CASTLDRDFGEKLFF
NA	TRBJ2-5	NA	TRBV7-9	TGTGCCAGCAGTTCAACCACGACTGGTACCCAAGAGACCCAGTACTTC	CASSSTTTGTQETQYF
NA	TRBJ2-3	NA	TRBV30	TGTGCCTGGAGCAGGGGAAGCACAGATACGCAGTATTTT	CAWSRGSTDTQYF
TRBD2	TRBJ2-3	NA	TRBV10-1	TGCGCCAGCAGTGCGACTAGCGGGGAGGCGGATACGCAGTATTTT	CASSATSGEADTQYF
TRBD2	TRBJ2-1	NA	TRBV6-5	TGTGCCAGCAGTTACAGGCGGGGGGTCCGCAATGAGCAGTTCTTC	CASSYRRGVRNEQFF
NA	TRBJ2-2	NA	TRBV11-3	TGTGCCAGCAGCCAGGGCGGGGCAGCCACCGGGGAGCTGTTTTTT	CASSQGGAATGELFF
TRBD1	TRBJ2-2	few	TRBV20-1	TGCAGTGCTAGTTACACCGGGACAGGGTCCACCGGGGAGCTGTTTTTT	CSASYTGTGSTGELFF
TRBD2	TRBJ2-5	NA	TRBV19	TGTGCCAGTAGCCGCACTAGCGCCGGGGAGACCCAGTACTTC	CASSRTSAGETQYF
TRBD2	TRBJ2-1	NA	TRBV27	TGTGCCAGCAGTTCCTATAGTAGCGGGAGTTTGAATGAGCAGTTCTTC	CASSSYSSGSLNEQFF
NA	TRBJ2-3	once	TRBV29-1	TGCAGCGTTGAGGAGATATCAGATACGCAGTATTTT	CSVEEISDTQYF
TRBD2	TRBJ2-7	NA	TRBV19	TGTGCCAGTAGCCCCCTAGCGGGAGGCGCCTACGAGCAGTACTTC	CASSPLAGGAYEQYF
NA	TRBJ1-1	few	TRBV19	TGTGCCAGTAGTATAGTCGAGTTCATGAACACTGAAGCTTTCTTT	CASSIVEFMNTEAFF
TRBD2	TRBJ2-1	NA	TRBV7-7	TGTGCCAGCAGCGATCTAGCGGGGGGGTACAATGAGCAGTTCTTC	CASSDLAGGYNEQFF
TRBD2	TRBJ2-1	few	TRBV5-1	TGCGCCAGCAGTCTAGCGGCCAGAGACAATGAGCAGTTCTTC	CASSLAARDNEQFF
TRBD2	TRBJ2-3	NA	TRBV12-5	TGTGCTAGTGGTCCCGGGGAGGGGCATTCGGATACGCAGTATTTT	CASGPGEGHSDTQYF
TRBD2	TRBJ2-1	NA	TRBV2	TGTGCCAGCAGTGATCTAGCGGGCCCTTCTTACAATGAGCAGTTCTTC	CASSDLAGPSYNEQFF
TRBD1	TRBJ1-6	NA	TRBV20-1	TGCAGTGCTAGTTACAGGGGGGTTAGCTCCTATAATTCACCCCTCCACTTT	CSASYRGVSSYNSPLHF
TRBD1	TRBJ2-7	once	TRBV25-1	TGTGCCAGCAGTGAATATGGGACAGCCACTGACGAGCAGTACTTC	CASSEYGTATDEQYF
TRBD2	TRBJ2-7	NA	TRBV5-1	TGCGCCAGCAGCCTCCGACTAGCGGGAGACGAGCAGTACTTC	CASSLRLAGDEQYF
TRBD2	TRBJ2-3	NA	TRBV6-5	TGTGCCAGCAGTTACTCTAGCGGGGGGGATGATACGCAGTATTTT	CASSYSSGGDDTQYF
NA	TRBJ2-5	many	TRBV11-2	TGTGCCAGCAGCTCCAATTGGGCAGGGAGGGAGACCCAGTACTTC	CASSSNWAGRETQYF
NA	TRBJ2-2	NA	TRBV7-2	TGTGCCAGCAGCTTATATGGGCCCTGGGCGGGAAACACCGGGGAGCTGTTTTTT	CASSLYGPWAGNTGELFF
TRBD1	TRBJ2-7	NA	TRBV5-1	TGCGCCAGCAGCTTGAAAGGACAGGGGGGGTACGAGCAGTACTTC	CASSLKGQGGYEQYF
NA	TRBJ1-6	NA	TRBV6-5	TGTGCCAGCAGCGCGGGGAAGGAATATTCACCCCTCCACTTT	CASSAGKEYSPLHF
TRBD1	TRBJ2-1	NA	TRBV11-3	TGTGCCAGCAGCCGGGACAGGGAAGGTGAGCAGTTCTTC	CASSRDREGEQFF
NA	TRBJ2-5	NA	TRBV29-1	TGCAGCGTTTTCGACAGAGATTGGTACCAAGAGACCCAGTACTTC	CSVFDRDWYQETQYF
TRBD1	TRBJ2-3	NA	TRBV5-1	TGCGCCAGCAGCTGGGGACAGGAGAGGGTAGATACGCAGTATTTT	CASSWGQERVDTQYF
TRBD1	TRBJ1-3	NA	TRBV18	TGTGCCAGCTCACCGGGGACAGGGGGCCGCCTCTCTGGAAACACCATATATTTT	CASSPGTGGRLSGNTIYF
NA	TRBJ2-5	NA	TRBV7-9	TGTGCCAGCAGCCAAGGAGACAACAGGGAGACCCAGTACTTC	CASSQGDNRETQYF
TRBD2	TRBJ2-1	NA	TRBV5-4	TGTGCCAGCAGCCAACCTGGACTAGCGGGGGGGGCTGAGCAGTTCTTC	CASSQPGLAGGAEQFF
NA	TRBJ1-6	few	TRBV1	TGCACCAGCAGCCAAGGACAGGAAGCATATAATTCACCCCTCCACTTT	CTSSQGQEAYNSPLHF
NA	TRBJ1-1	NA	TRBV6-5	TGTGCCAGCATCGGGAACACTGAAGCTTTCTTT	CASIGNTEAFF
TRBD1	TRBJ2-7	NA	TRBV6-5	TGTGCCAGCAGTTACCAAACAGGGGTCTACGAGCAGTACTTC	CASSYQTGVYEQYF
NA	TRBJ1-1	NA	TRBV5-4	TGTGCCAGCACCCTGGACAGTTTGAACACTGAAGCTTTCTTT	CASTLDSLNTEAFF
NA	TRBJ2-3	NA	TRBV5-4	TGTGCCAGCAGCGTGGACAGTAAGACAGATACGCAGTATTTT	CASSVDSKTDTQYF